The rows below give T cell receptor beta chains drawn from one sample of a study of neurological immune-mediated disorders. TCRdb processed the 5' RACE reads anew with MiXCR; each CDR3 protein has one entry. The sample holds fewer than 70,000 distinct CDR3 sequences, more than 9.5% seen once. Sequenced: PBMCs. Receptor source: a man aged 25-40 years in good health. The CDR3 runs from the conserved cysteine through the conserved F or W. Fields, in order: V gene, J gene, CDR3 protein.

>TRBV5-1|TRBJ2-1
CASSLLREEQFF
>TRBV12-3/TRBV12-4|TRBJ2-2
CASNTAGELFF
>TRBV7-3|TRBJ2-7
CASSEPRTVTYEQYF
>TRBV10-3|TRBJ2-3
CAIRGTSGSRTFSDTQYF
>TRBV12-3/TRBV12-4|TRBJ1-1
CASSPSDRPGRNTEAFF
>TRBV5-1|TRBJ2-1
CASRKGIDNEQFF
>TRBV4-1|TRBJ2-3
CASSQVAQQAGTDTQYF
>TRBV5-1|TRBJ1-1
CASSSLETGVAEAFF
>TRBV7-7|TRBJ2-5
CASSLNRGQETQYF
>TRBV5-6|TRBJ2-2
CASSSFRGSGELFF
>TRBV6-6|TRBJ2-7
CASSYWDREGEQYF
>TRBV5-1|TRBJ2-3
CASSERNSGSWTDTQYF
>TRBV29-1|TRBJ2-6
CSVVIGSGANVLTF
>TRBV15|TRBJ2-1
CATSRETSGFYNEQFF
>TRBV20-1|TRBJ2-1
CSAGSPNSYNEQFF
>TRBV14|TRBJ2-1
CASSQMPRWNEQFF
>TRBV9|TRBJ2-3
CASSATRLAGVSSTDTQYF
>TRBV20-1|TRBJ2-3
CSAIFPGLAGRSTDTQYF
>TRBV20-1|TRBJ2-3
CSASKDPTDTQYF
>TRBV2|TRBJ1-3
CASIPRGAGNTIYF
>TRBV18|TRBJ2-2
CASNTPGAGELFF
>TRBV20-1|TRBJ2-1
CSARDQGFFEQFF
>TRBV20-1|TRBJ2-1
CSASPSGRFEQFF
>TRBV5-1|TRBJ1-1
CASRLLGSYTEAFF
>TRBV24-1|TRBJ2-1
CATSDETTSGAAYNEQFF
>TRBV7-6|TRBJ1-1
CASSLDIRLNTEAFF
>TRBV20-1|TRBJ1-5
CSASVSNQPQHF
>TRBV5-1|TRBJ2-5
CASSYGGQETQYF
>TRBV5-1|TRBJ2-2
CASSLSAGTTGELFF
>TRBV20-1|TRBJ2-5
CSARDLDRDQETQYF
>TRBV7-8|TRBJ2-7
CASLQHGENYEQYF
>TRBV4-1|TRBJ2-2
CASSVAGGGTGELFF
>TRBV7-6|TRBJ2-3
CASSLENRDTQYF
>TRBV2|TRBJ2-3
CAGRRYAGDTQYF
>TRBV5-1|TRBJ2-5
CASSFGTKDQETQYF
>TRBV20-1|TRBJ2-7
CSARDPRRVSVYEQYF
>TRBV7-9|TRBJ2-7
CASSLADREDEQYF
>TRBV5-5|TRBJ2-1
CASSLGLAGNYNEQFF
>TRBV29-1|TRBJ2-1
CSVMASGTYNEQFF
>TRBV5-1|TRBJ2-3
CASSLGGTTTDTQYF
>TRBV7-9|TRBJ2-1
CASSLIPSGSPSSYNEQFF
>TRBV19|TRBJ1-1
CASSPLNTEAFF
>TRBV27|TRBJ2-5
CASSKDRARETQYF
>TRBV5-1|TRBJ2-5
CASSLASGETQYF
>TRBV20-1|TRBJ2-7
CSARSLAGGWYF
>TRBV6-1|TRBJ2-3
CASSVVGAGDTQYF
>TRBV6-2/TRBV6-3|TRBJ1-1
CASSTSVVYTEAFF
>TRBV7-2|TRBJ2-7
CASSLQQARYEQYF
>TRBV7-6|TRBJ2-2
CASSPVAGGNVDTGELFF
>TRBV20-1|TRBJ2-5
CSAKRPSGEQETQYF
>TRBV12-3/TRBV12-4|TRBJ1-5
CASSLVGGGNQPQHF
>TRBV18|TRBJ2-5
CASSPRMAEETQYF
>TRBV5-1|TRBJ2-3
CASSLGPRVGFADTQYF